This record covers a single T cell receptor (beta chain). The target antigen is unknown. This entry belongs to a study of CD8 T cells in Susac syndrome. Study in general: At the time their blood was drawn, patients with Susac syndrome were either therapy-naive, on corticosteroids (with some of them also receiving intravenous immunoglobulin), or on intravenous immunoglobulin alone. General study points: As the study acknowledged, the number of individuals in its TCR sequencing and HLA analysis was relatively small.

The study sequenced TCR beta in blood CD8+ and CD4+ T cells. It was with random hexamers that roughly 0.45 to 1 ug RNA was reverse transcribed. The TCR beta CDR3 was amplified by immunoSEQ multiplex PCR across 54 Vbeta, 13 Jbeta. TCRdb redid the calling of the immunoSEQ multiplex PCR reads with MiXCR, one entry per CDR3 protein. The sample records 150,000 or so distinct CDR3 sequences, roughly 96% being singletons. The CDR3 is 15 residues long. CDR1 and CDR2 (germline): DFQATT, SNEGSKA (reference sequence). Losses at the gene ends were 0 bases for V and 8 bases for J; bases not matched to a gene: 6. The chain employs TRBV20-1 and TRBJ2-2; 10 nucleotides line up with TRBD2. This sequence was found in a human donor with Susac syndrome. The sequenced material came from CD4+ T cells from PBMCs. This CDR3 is CSARDAVAGGGELFF. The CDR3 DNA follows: TGCAGTGCTAGAGATGCGGTAGCGGGGGGAGGGGAGCTGTTTTTT.